The TCR beta chain under discussion was sequenced for a study of cytomegalovirus exposure and HLA in healthy donors. The J segment lost 7 bases and the V segment lost 7 bases, leaving 17 bases of the junction unmatched. CDR3 length: 17 amino acids. Per germline, CDR1 MDHEN and CDR2 SYDVKM. Concerning this clone: Antigen: not known.

This table comes from immunoSEQ multiplex PCR, and its TCRdb copy is limited to in-frame clones, with some not included. The sample carries fewer than 350,000 clones, around nine tenths recorded once. Study-level points and caveats: Cytomegalovirus status was reportedly diagnosed by the classifier with high specificity and sensitivity. Cytomegalovirus association was listed for roughly 160 TCR beta chains.

This sequence joins TRBV28 and TRBJ2-1; TRBD2 aligns across 9 bases. The TCR originated in a woman between 18 and 29 years old in good health and CMV-seronegative. The sample was PBMCs. The DNA of the CDR3 is TGTGCCAGCAACTCCTGGGGACTAGCCGCGTCGCGTAATGAGCAGTTCTTC. This gives the protein CASNSWGLAASRNEQFF.